This is a list of T cell receptor beta chains from one sample in a study of shared clonotypes between healthy human individuals. Repertoires were generated with immunoSEQ multiplex PCR, while TCRdb's copy carries only in-frame clones and drops some. The table records hundreds of thousands of clones, about 90% of them present only once. Sequencing used naive CD8+ T cells sorted from blood. The receptors here all came from a man in his thirties or forties in good health. The CDR3 runs from the conserved cysteine through the conserved F or W. The D gene is left open where the match is weak. Size is omitted from some rows. Given values are once, few, many or a class for expanded clones.

D: .; size: .; J: TRBJ1-2; V: TRBV7-9; CDR3: CASSQGFNYGYTF; DNA: TGTGCCAGCAGCCAGGGCTTTAACTATGGCTACACCTTC
D: TRBD1; size: .; J: TRBJ2-7; V: TRBV19; CDR3: CASATGTGRYEQYF; DNA: TGTGCCAGTGCTACCGGGACAGGGCGTTACGAGCAGTACTTC
D: .; size: .; J: TRBJ1-5; V: TRBV9; CDR3: CASSVVEGQPQHF; DNA: TGTGCCAGCAGCGTAGTAGAGGGGCAGCCCCAGCATTTT
D: .; size: .; J: TRBJ2-5; V: TRBV5-1; CDR3: CASSLTGSLVGETQYF; DNA: TGCGCCAGCAGCTTAACTGGGTCCCTGGTAGGAGAGACCCAGTACTTC
D: TRBD1; size: .; J: TRBJ1-4; V: TRBV5-6; CDR3: CASSPQGREKLFF; DNA: TGTGCCAGCAGCCCACAGGGGCGAGAAAAACTGTTTTTT
D: .; size: .; J: TRBJ2-5; V: TRBV11-2; CDR3: CASSSTTGETQYF; DNA: TGTGCCAGCAGCTCAACCACAGGAGAGACCCAGTACTTC
D: .; size: .; J: TRBJ1-1; V: TRBV29-1; CDR3: CSVRPENTEAFF; DNA: TGCAGCGTCCGACCGGAGAACACTGAAGCTTTCTTT
D: .; size: .; J: TRBJ1-4; V: TRBV7-8; CDR3: CASSFFGTSYEKLFF; DNA: TGTGCCAGCAGCTTCTTCGGGACATCGTATGAAAAACTGTTTTTT
D: .; size: .; J: TRBJ2-7; V: TRBV5-8; CDR3: CASSLGLTGEGEQYF; DNA: TGTGCCAGCAGCTTGGGCCTAACTGGAGAGGGAGAGCAGTACTTC
D: TRBD1; size: few; J: TRBJ1-5; V: TRBV25-1; CDR3: CASRRQGDQPQHF; DNA: TGTGCCAGCAGAAGACAGGGCGATCAGCCCCAGCATTTT
D: .; size: once; J: TRBJ1-5; V: TRBV27; CDR3: CASSARSGNQPQHF; DNA: TGTGCCAGCAGTGCCCGCAGTGGCAATCAGCCCCAGCATTTT
D: .; size: .; J: TRBJ1-3; V: TRBV13; CDR3: CASSVYREMSSGNTIYF; DNA: TGTGCCAGCAGCGTATACAGAGAAATGAGCTCTGGAAACACCATATATTTT
D: .; size: .; J: TRBJ2-1; V: TRBV28; CDR3: CASSFDGSPPYNEQFF; DNA: TGTGCCAGCAGTTTTGACGGGAGCCCCCCCTACAATGAGCAGTTCTTC
D: TRBD1; size: .; J: TRBJ2-1; V: TRBV10-3; CDR3: CASRQGDYNEQFF; DNA: TGTGCCAGCCGACAGGGGGACTACAATGAGCAGTTCTTC
D: .; size: .; J: TRBJ2-2; V: TRBV19; CDR3: CASSDRSGGELFF; DNA: TGTGCCAGTAGTGACAGGTCCGGCGGGGAGCTGTTTTTT
D: .; size: .; J: TRBJ2-3; V: TRBV11-2; CDR3: CASSIRQRGSTDTQYF; DNA: TGTGCCAGCAGCATACGACAGCGCGGAAGCACAGATACGCAGTATTTT
D: .; size: once; J: TRBJ1-2; V: TRBV27; CDR3: CASSLGGDYGYTF; DNA: TGTGCCAGCAGTTTAGGGGGCGACTATGGCTACACCTTC
D: TRBD2; size: .; J: TRBJ2-5; V: TRBV9; CDR3: CASIPYRGRETQYF; DNA: TGTGCCAGCATCCCCTACCGCGGGAGGGAGACCCAGTACTTC
D: .; size: .; J: TRBJ2-7; V: TRBV7-2; CDR3: CASSSDSKSSYEQYF; DNA: TGTGCCAGCAGCTCAGACTCGAAAAGCTCCTACGAGCAGTACTTC
D: .; size: .; J: TRBJ2-5; V: TRBV15; CDR3: CATSRAGRNQETQYF; DNA: TGTGCCACCAGCAGAGCGGGAAGAAACCAAGAGACCCAGTACTTC
D: .; size: .; J: TRBJ2-3; V: TRBV7-9; CDR3: CASSPPPVASGADTQYF; DNA: TGTGCCAGCAGCCCTCCCCCGGTGGCTAGTGGGGCAGATACGCAGTATTTT
D: .; size: .; J: TRBJ1-3; V: TRBV9; CDR3: CASSDSGNTIYF; DNA: TGTGCCAGCAGCGACTCTGGAAACACCATATATTTT
D: TRBD1; size: .; J: TRBJ2-7; V: TRBV27; CDR3: CASSPSTGGAYEQYF; DNA: TGTGCCAGCAGTCCCTCGACAGGGGGCGCATACGAGCAGTACTTC
D: TRBD1; size: once; J: TRBJ1-1; V: TRBV5-5; CDR3: CASSLRQGNTEAFF; DNA: TGTGCCAGCAGCTTAAGACAGGGGAACACTGAAGCTTTCTTT
D: TRBD1; size: .; J: TRBJ2-2; V: TRBV27; CDR3: CASSPQGVGGNTGELFF; DNA: TGTGCCAGCAGTCCACAGGGGGTAGGAGGGAACACCGGGGAGCTGTTTTTT
D: .; size: .; J: TRBJ1-4; V: TRBV10-2; CDR3: CASSEQGKGEKLFF; DNA: TGCGCCAGCAGTGAGCAAGGGAAGGGAGAAAAACTGTTTTTT
D: TRBD1; size: .; J: TRBJ1-5; V: TRBV11-1; CDR3: CASSLTGGSLNQPQHF; DNA: TGTGCCAGCAGCTTAACAGGGGGTAGTCTCAATCAGCCCCAGCATTTT
D: .; size: .; J: TRBJ2-5; V: TRBV6-1; CDR3: CASSHGGQTQYF; DNA: TGTGCCAGCAGCCATGGGGGCCAGACCCAGTACTTC
D: .; size: .; J: TRBJ2-1; V: TRBV7-8; CDR3: CASSLALYNEQFF; DNA: TGTGCCAGCAGCTTAGCTCTGTATAATGAGCAGTTCTTC
D: TRBD1; size: .; J: TRBJ2-7; V: TRBV19; CDR3: CASSINLETGDTYEQYF; DNA: TGTGCCAGTAGTATTAATTTAGAGACAGGGGACACCTACGAGCAGTACTTC
D: .; size: .; J: TRBJ2-7; V: TRBV5-4; CDR3: CASTVRNEQYF; DNA: TGTGCCAGCACAGTACGGAACGAGCAGTACTTC
D: TRBD2; size: once; J: TRBJ2-1; V: TRBV28; CDR3: CASSSSGSYNEQFF; DNA: TGTGCCAGCAGTTCTAGCGGCTCCTACAATGAGCAGTTCTTC
D: .; size: .; J: TRBJ2-7; V: TRBV14; CDR3: CASSQDWQRNYEQYF; DNA: TGTGCCAGCAGCCAAGATTGGCAGCGGAACTACGAGCAGTACTTC
D: .; size: .; J: TRBJ2-2; V: TRBV7-9; CDR3: CASSLVSGELFF; DNA: TGTGCCAGCAGCTTAGTTTCGGGGGAGCTGTTTTTT
D: TRBD2; size: .; J: TRBJ2-1; V: TRBV19; CDR3: CASSIGTSGYNEQFF; DNA: TGTGCCAGTAGTATAGGTACTAGCGGCTACAATGAGCAGTTCTTC
D: .; size: .; J: TRBJ1-1; V: TRBV27; CDR3: CASSGSYVAGGPEAFF; DNA: TGTGCCAGCAGTGGTTCTTACGTAGCGGGTGGCCCTGAAGCTTTCTTT
D: .; size: .; J: TRBJ2-3; V: TRBV7-9; CDR3: CASSPLPTQYF; DNA: TGTGCCAGCAGCCCACTACCTACGCAGTATTTT
D: TRBD1; size: few; J: TRBJ1-4; V: TRBV7-6; CDR3: CASSLAGIWDRSATNEKLFF; DNA: TGTGCCAGCAGCTTAGCGGGGATCTGGGACAGATCTGCAACTAATGAAAAACTGTTTTTT
D: .; size: many; J: TRBJ2-5; V: TRBV5-6; CDR3: CASSPRAYHTNEETQYF; DNA: TGTGCCAGCAGCCCCCGGGCCTACCATACCAACGAAGAGACCCAGTACTTC
D: .; size: few; J: TRBJ1-1; V: TRBV7-9; CDR3: CASSSLGTEAFF; DNA: TGTGCCAGCAGCTCATTAGGCACTGAAGCTTTCTTT
D: .; size: .; J: TRBJ1-1; V: TRBV4-1; CDR3: CASSQEWGITEAFF; DNA: TGCGCCAGCAGCCAAGAATGGGGAATTACTGAAGCTTTCTTT
D: .; size: .; J: TRBJ1-1; V: TRBV7-6; CDR3: CASSSYSPGANTEAFF; DNA: TGTGCCAGCAGCTCGTACTCTCCTGGGGCTAACACTGAAGCTTTCTTT
D: TRBD2; size: .; J: TRBJ2-5; V: TRBV27; CDR3: CASSPGLAGLETQYF; DNA: TGTGCCAGCAGTCCGGGACTAGCGGGACTGGAGACCCAGTACTTC
D: TRBD2; size: .; J: TRBJ2-1; V: TRBV5-5; CDR3: CASSSGLERTGEQFF; DNA: TGTGCCAGCAGCTCGGGACTAGAAAGGACTGGGGAGCAGTTCTTC
D: .; size: .; J: TRBJ1-3; V: TRBV9; CDR3: CASSVGDTGNTIYF; DNA: TGTGCCAGCAGCGTAGGAGATACTGGAAACACCATATATTTT
D: .; size: .; J: TRBJ2-7; V: TRBV2; CDR3: CASSETYEQYF; DNA: TGTGCCAGCAGTGAAACCTACGAGCAGTACTTC
D: .; size: .; J: TRBJ2-5; V: TRBV5-6; CDR3: CASSRPGGAYQETQYF; DNA: TGTGCCAGCAGCCGCCCTGGAGGGGCGTACCAAGAGACCCAGTACTTC
D: .; size: .; J: TRBJ2-6; V: TRBV7-9; CDR3: CASSPSVAGANVLTF; DNA: TGTGCCAGCAGCCCCTCGGTCGCAGGGGCCAACGTCCTGACTTTC
D: TRBD1; size: few; J: TRBJ1-2; V: TRBV6-1; CDR3: CASSEALAGQGYGYTF; DNA: TGTGCCAGCAGTGAAGCGCTTGCGGGACAGGGCTATGGCTACACCTTC
D: TRBD2; size: .; J: TRBJ2-5; V: TRBV5-5; CDR3: CASTIAGGGGWKETQYF; DNA: TGTGCCAGCACCATAGCGGGAGGGGGAGGGTGGAAAGAGACCCAGTACTTC
D: TRBD1; size: .; J: TRBJ2-7; V: TRBV4-1; CDR3: CASSHRDRDNEQYF; DNA: TGCGCCAGCAGCCACCGGGACAGGGATAACGAGCAGTACTTC
D: .; size: .; J: TRBJ1-1; V: TRBV7-6; CDR3: CASSPPDGNAEAFF; DNA: TGTGCCAGCAGCCCCCCGGACGGAAACGCGGAAGCTTTCTTT
D: .; size: .; J: TRBJ1-3; V: TRBV10-3; CDR3: CAILVTENGNTIYF; DNA: TGTGCCATCCTCGTAACAGAGAATGGAAACACCATATATTTT
D: .; size: .; J: TRBJ2-1; V: TRBV19; CDR3: CASSAGGRTSSYNEQFF; DNA: TGTGCCAGTAGCGCAGGGGGCAGGACTAGCTCCTACAATGAGCAGTTCTTC
D: .; size: few; J: TRBJ2-1; V: TRBV15; CDR3: CATSRPYTGNEQFF; DNA: TGTGCCACCAGCAGACCTTACACGGGGAATGAGCAGTTCTTC
D: TRBD1; size: .; J: TRBJ1-2; V: TRBV9; CDR3: CASSVEDGDRGGYTF; DNA: TGTGCCAGCAGCGTAGAAGATGGGGACAGGGGTGGCTACACCTTC
D: .; size: once; J: TRBJ1-2; V: TRBV9; CDR3: CASSVADLTNPNYGYTF; DNA: TGTGCCAGCAGCGTAGCTGATCTAACCAACCCTAACTATGGCTACACCTTC
D: TRBD2; size: .; J: TRBJ2-1; V: TRBV6-6; CDR3: CASRGTSGLQGEQFF; DNA: TGTGCCAGCAGGGGGACTAGCGGGCTCCAGGGTGAGCAGTTCTTC
D: .; size: .; J: TRBJ2-4; V: TRBV2; CDR3: CASSEADKVGKNIQYF; DNA: TGTGCCAGCAGTGAAGCTGACAAAGTGGGCAAAAACATTCAGTACTTC